One T cell receptor beta chain is described in this entry. Its antigen remains unknown. Sequenced by immunoSEQ multiplex PCR; TCRdb stores in-frame clones only, minus some. The sample consists of 65,000 to 95,000 clones, roughly 89% of them appearing once. These data belong to a study of identifying expanded T cells in peripheral blood. Study-wide results and limits: About 1.2 clones differed between technical replicates, versus around 15 and 19 over time. Clone count variance between roughly 2-week samples rose with total template count.

No infections or other immune events were documented during collection. The CDR3 length is 14 residues. V was pared by 5 bases and J by 1 base, with 12 bases between. Germline-derived CDR1 and CDR2 are MDHEN and SYDVKM. The TCR was taken from a person aged 18 to 69 in good health. Sequenced input: blood. The rearrangement links TRBV28 to TRBJ2-7, with D perhaps TRBD2 (6 bases). The CDR3 sequence is CASSPLGGSYEQYF. The CDR3 DNA reads TGTGCCAGCAGTCCCCTGGGGGGTTCCTACGAGCAGTACTTC.